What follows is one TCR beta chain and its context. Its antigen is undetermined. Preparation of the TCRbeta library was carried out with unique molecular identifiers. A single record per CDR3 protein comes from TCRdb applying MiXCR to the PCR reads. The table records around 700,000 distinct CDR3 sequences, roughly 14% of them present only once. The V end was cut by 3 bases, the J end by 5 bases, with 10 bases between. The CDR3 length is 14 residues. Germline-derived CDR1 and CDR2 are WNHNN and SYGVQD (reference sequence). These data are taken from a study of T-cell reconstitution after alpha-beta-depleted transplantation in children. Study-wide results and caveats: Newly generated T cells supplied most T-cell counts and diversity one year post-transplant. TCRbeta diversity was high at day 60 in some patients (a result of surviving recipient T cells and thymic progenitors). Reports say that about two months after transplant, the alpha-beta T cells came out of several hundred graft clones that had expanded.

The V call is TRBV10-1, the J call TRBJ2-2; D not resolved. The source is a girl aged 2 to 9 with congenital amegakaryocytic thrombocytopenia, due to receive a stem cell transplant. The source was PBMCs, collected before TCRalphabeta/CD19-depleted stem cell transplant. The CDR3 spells CASSDMLRTGELFF. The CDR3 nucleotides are TGCGCCAGCAGTGATATGCTGAGGACCGGGGAGCTGTTTTTT.